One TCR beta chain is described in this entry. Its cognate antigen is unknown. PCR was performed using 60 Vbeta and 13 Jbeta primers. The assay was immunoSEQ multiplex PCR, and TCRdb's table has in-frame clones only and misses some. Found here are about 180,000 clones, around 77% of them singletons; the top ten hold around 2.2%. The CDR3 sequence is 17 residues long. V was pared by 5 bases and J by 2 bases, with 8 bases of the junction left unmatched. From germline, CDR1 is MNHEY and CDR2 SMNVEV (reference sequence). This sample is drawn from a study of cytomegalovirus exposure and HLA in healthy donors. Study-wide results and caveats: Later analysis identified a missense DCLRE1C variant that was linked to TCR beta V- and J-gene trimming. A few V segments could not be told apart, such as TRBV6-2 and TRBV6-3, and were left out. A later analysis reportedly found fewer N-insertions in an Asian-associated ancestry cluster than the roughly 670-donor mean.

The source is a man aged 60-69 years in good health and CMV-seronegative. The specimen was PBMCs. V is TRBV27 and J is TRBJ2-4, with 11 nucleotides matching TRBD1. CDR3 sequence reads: CASSPRTGGATKNIQYF. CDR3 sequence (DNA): TGTGCCAGCAGTCCGAGGACAGGGGGCGCGACCAAAAACATTCAGTACTTC.